This TCR beta chain was recorded in a study of tumor-infiltrating lymphocytes in localized non-small cell lung cancer. Study background: Several tumor histologies, both smoking statuses, and some post-neoadjuvant chemotherapy samples were included.

TCRdb's table, derived via immunoSEQ multiplex PCR, lists solely in-frame clones and lacks some. Among 21,000 or so clones listed, approximately 80% were seen once. Findings and caveats of the study: Tumors had more T cell infiltration than uninvolved lung, per TCRbeta sequencing and CD3 counts. Different pieces of the same tissue were used for each assay.

As concerns this clone: Its antigen is unknown.

Sequencing was carried out using lung tumor tissue. The sequence derives from a human donor with non-small cell lung cancer.

CDR3 region: CAWSGEGRLNYGYTF. The CDR3 nucleotides are TGTGCCTGGAGTGGGGAGGGCAGGTTAAACTATGGCTACACCTTC. The chain has TRBV30 and TRBJ1-2; D gene ambiguous. Germline lookup yields CDR1 GTSNPN and CDR2 SVGIG (reference sequence). CDR3 length: 15 residues. V gave up 1 base and J gave up 2 bases, with 14 bases separating them.